This T cell receptor (beta chain) was found in a study of regulatory T cells in long-lasting Graves disease. Study-wide findings and caveats: For persistent Graves' patients, TCR diversity was lower than for newly diagnosed ones. Clonotypes that were public and shared totalled a few thousand in persistent patients versus about a thousand in new patients.

Library construction for TCR beta used iRepertoire HTBI primers and Arm-PCR of CDR3 regions. MiXCR, applied by TCRdb to the multiplex PCR reads, yields one record per CDR3 protein. The data show approximately 500,000 distinct CDR3 sequences, with around a fifth seen just once and 7.1% held by the top ten. Time point defined: persistent/refractory GD, antithyroid drugs over 5 years with positive TRAb. The TCR library was made from RNA extracted from PBMCs. Staff took approximately 8.7 milliliters of peripheral blood and put it into EDTA tubes. This clonotype was counted many times. Antigen unknown. Source: peripheral blood mononuclear cells (PBMCs), taken when the disease was refractory, from a patient treated with antithyroid drugs. This TCR was sampled from a female donor with Graves disease.

The CDR3 nucleotides read TGTGCCAGCAGTCCGGACAGGGGGGTAGAGACCCAGTACTTC. Protein sequence: CASSPDRGVETQYF. This rearrangement joins TRBV6-1 to TRBJ2-5, with 10 positions matching TRBD1. The germline V gene has CDR1 MNHNS and CDR2 SASEGT. The CDR3 consists of 14 residues. Germline trimming cut 5 bases from V and 4 bases from J; bases unmatched to any gene: 4.